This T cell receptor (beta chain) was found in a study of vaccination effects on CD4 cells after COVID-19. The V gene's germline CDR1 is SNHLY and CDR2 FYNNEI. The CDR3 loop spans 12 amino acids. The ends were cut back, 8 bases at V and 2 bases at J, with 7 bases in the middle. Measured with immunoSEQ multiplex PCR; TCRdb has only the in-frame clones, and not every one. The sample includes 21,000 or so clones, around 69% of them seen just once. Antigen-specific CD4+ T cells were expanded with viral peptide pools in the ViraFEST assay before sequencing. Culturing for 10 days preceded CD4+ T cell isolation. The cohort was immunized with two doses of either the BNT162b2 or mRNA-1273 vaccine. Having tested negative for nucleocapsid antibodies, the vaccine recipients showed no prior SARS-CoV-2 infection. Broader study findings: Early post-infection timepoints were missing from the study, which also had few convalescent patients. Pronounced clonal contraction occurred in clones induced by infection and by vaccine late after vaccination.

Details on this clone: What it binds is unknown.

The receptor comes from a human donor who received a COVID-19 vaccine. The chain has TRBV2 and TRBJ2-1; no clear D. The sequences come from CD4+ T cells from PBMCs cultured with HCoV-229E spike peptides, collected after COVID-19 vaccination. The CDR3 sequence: CASRATYNEQFF. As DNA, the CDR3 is TGTGCCAGCCGGGCCACCTACAATGAGCAGTTCTTC. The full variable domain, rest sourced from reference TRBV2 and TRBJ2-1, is EPEVTQTPSHQVTQMGQEVILRCVPISNHLYFYWYRQILGQKVEFLVSFYNNEISEKSEIFDDQFSVERPDGSNFTLKIRSTKLEDSAMYFCASRATYNEQFFGPGTRLTVL.